These T cell receptor beta chains were read from a single sample in a study of monozygotic twins with cystic fibrosis. Generated by immunoSEQ multiplex PCR, the TCRdb table keeps only in-frame clones and is missing some. The table records around 30,000 clones, 70% to 90% of them present only once. The sample was blood. The receptors stem from a girl aged 2-15 years with cystic fibrosis. Each CDR3 is given with its conserved first and last residue. Each record gives: CDR3 DNA, CDR3 protein, clone size, D gene, V gene, J gene. The D gene is left open where the match is weak. For some rows the clone size is stated as once, few or many, or as a class when expanded; others skip it.

TGTGCCAGTAGTATAGTGGGGGGTTCGGGCACTGAAGCTTTCTTT	CASSIVGGSGTEAFF	once	NA	TRBV19	TRBJ1-1
TGCGCCAGCAGCCAAGCCGGACGGTCGGACTATGGCTACACCTTC	CASSQAGRSDYGYTF	NA	NA	TRBV4-1	TRBJ1-2
TGTGCCATCAGTGAGGGTGAAAAACTGTTTTTT	CAISEGEKLFF	few	NA	TRBV10-3	TRBJ1-4
TGTGCCAGCAGCTCCCCGAGGGGCGAGCAGTACTTC	CASSSPRGEQYF	NA	NA	TRBV5-4	TRBJ2-7
TGTGCCAAAGCAGATCGGGTCAGTACCAACTATGGCTACACCTTC	CAKADRVSTNYGYTF	NA	NA	TRBV7-9	TRBJ1-2
TGTGCCAGCAGCTTCCCCGGGAGAGAGCAGTACTTC	CASSFPGREQYF	NA	NA	TRBV5-5	TRBJ2-7
TGTGCCAGCAGTGAAGCGGCGGCGGGACGCAATGAGCAGTTCTTC	CASSEAAAGRNEQFF	once	NA	TRBV6-4	TRBJ2-1
TGTGCCAGCAGTGAGACTCCCGGGACAGGGGCCGGGGAGCTGTTTTTT	CASSETPGTGAGELFF	NA	TRBD1	TRBV6-1	TRBJ2-2
TGTGCCTGGACCCTCCCCGAGGGGGGGTACAATGAGCAGTTCTTC	CAWTLPEGGYNEQFF	once	NA	TRBV30	TRBJ2-1
TGTGCCATCAGAGGGACTAGCGGGAAGAACACCGGGGAGCTGTTTTTT	CAIRGTSGKNTGELFF	NA	TRBD2	TRBV10-3	TRBJ2-2
TGTGCCAGCAGCTCACCAGGACCCACCGGGGAGCTGTTTTTT	CASSSPGPTGELFF	NA	NA	TRBV7-3	TRBJ2-2
TGCGCTGACGCGGGAAGTGAGCAGTTCTTC	CADAGSEQFF	NA	NA	TRBV10-1	TRBJ2-1
TGTGCCAGCAGCCAAGAGTGGGAGGGCTTTTCCGATACGCAGTATTTT	CASSQEWEGFSDTQYF	NA	TRBD2	TRBV14	TRBJ2-3
TGTGCCAGTAGTTTCACGACAGGATCTAACCCGAACACTGAAGCTTTCTTT	CASSFTTGSNPNTEAFF	NA	NA	TRBV19	TRBJ1-1
TGTGCCAGCAGTTTTCTCCAGGGTGTTGTTAATGGCTACACCTTC	CASSFLQGVVNGYTF	NA	NA	TRBV27	TRBJ1-2
TGTGCCAGCAGCGCTGAACTAGCGGCACAAGAGACCCAGTACTTC	CASSAELAAQETQYF	NA	TRBD2	TRBV9	TRBJ2-5
TGTGCCAGCAGCCCTAGACAGGTAGACACCATATATTTT	CASSPRQVDTIYF	NA	NA	TRBV5-6	TRBJ1-3
TGTGCCAGTAGTATAGGGTTTCGGGGCGCGAGCGGGGAGCTGTTTTTT	CASSIGFRGASGELFF	NA	NA	TRBV19	TRBJ2-2
TGTGCCAGCAATTCAGGGGGCTTGGAAAACATTCAGTACTTC	CASNSGGLENIQYF	NA	TRBD1	TRBV2	TRBJ2-4
TGTGCCAGCAGTTATGGAGGGGGCAGCTATGGCTACACCTTC	CASSYGGGSYGYTF	NA	TRBD1	TRBV2	TRBJ1-2
TGTGCCAGCAGCTTGGGCGGGAGCTCGAACACCGGGGAGCTGTTTTTT	CASSLGGSSNTGELFF	NA	TRBD2	TRBV5-4	TRBJ2-2
TGTGCCAGTAGCGGACTAGCGGGAAATGAGCAGTTCTTC	CASSGLAGNEQFF	NA	TRBD2	TRBV19	TRBJ2-1
TGTGCCAGCAGCCTAGTCGCGGGGGAGCAGTTCTTC	CASSLVAGEQFF	NA	NA	TRBV5-6	TRBJ2-1
TGCAGCGTTGAACCCAGGGTTCGTGACACTGAAGCTTTCTTT	CSVEPRVRDTEAFF	NA	NA	TRBV29-1	TRBJ1-1
TGTGCCAGCAGCTTGGTACAGATGAACACTGAAGCTTTCTTT	CASSLVQMNTEAFF	few	NA	TRBV5-6	TRBJ1-1
TGTGCCAGCAGCCTCTCGACAGGGGAGGATGGCTACACCTTC	CASSLSTGEDGYTF	few	TRBD1	TRBV11-2	TRBJ1-2
TGTGCCAGCAGCTTGGAACCTAGCCCCAAAAACATTCAGTACTTC	CASSLEPSPKNIQYF	NA	NA	TRBV5-4	TRBJ2-4
TGTGCCAGCGTTCGGGAGGCATACAATGAGCAGTTCTTC	CASVREAYNEQFF	NA	TRBD2	TRBV2	TRBJ2-1
TGTGCCAGAAGCCCTCGGGTGACGCGAAATAGCGATGGGTTCTTC	CARSPRVTRNSDGFF	NA	NA	TRBV5-3	TRBJ2-1
TGTGCCTGGAGTGTGGGTGGGCAGCCCCAGCATTTT	CAWSVGGQPQHF	NA	NA	TRBV30	TRBJ1-5
TGTGCCAGCAAGACACCGCCTGTTGGGGAGCTGTTTTTT	CASKTPPVGELFF	NA	NA	TRBV2	TRBJ2-2
TGTGCCAGCAGTCTGGCCCTAGGGAGTACGCAGTATTTT	CASSLALGSTQYF	NA	NA	TRBV6-6	TRBJ2-3
TGTGCCAGCAGCAATCTGGGCAGTTTGAACACTGAAGCTTTCTTT	CASSNLGSLNTEAFF	NA	NA	TRBV21-1	TRBJ1-1
TGTGCCAGCTCCGCCGCGGGGGCCAACACCGGGGAGCTGTTTTTT	CASSAAGANTGELFF	NA	NA	TRBV18	TRBJ2-2
TGTGCCAGCAGCTTAGGCGGAGACTACAATGAGCAGTTCTTC	CASSLGGDYNEQFF	NA	NA	TRBV7-2	TRBJ2-1
TGTGCCAGCAGAAAGGGGAGCTACTCTAACTATGGCTACACCTTC	CASRKGSYSNYGYTF	NA	NA	TRBV11-2	TRBJ1-2
TGTGCCAGCAGCCAAGTCGTGGATGAGCAGTTCTTC	CASSQVVDEQFF	NA	NA	TRBV14	TRBJ2-1
TGTGCCAGCAGTGACAGGGTTTCGGGAAACACCATATATTTT	CASSDRVSGNTIYF	few	NA	TRBV6-1	TRBJ1-3
TGTGCCAGCTCGAGGGAGGCTGAAGCTTTCTTT	CASSREAEAFF	medium-sized	NA	TRBV5-5	TRBJ1-1
TGTGCCAGTACCCCTCGGCAGGGCACCGGGGAGCTGTTTTTT	CASTPRQGTGELFF	NA	NA	TRBV19	TRBJ2-2
TGTGCCAGCAGCGTAGGGACTAGCGGGGACGATGAGCAGTTCTTC	CASSVGTSGDDEQFF	NA	TRBD2	TRBV6-4	TRBJ2-1
TGTGCCAGCAGTGAATCGGAATCGCAAAGGGGGGCTTTCTTT	CASSESESQRGAFF	NA	NA	TRBV6-1	TRBJ1-1
TGTGCCAGCAGTTACGGTCCGGACAATGAGCAGTTCTTC	CASSYGPDNEQFF	NA	NA	TRBV6-6	TRBJ2-1
TGTGCCAGCAGCTCCCCGGGAGGGGGGGAGAACACTGAAGCTTTCTTT	CASSSPGGGENTEAFF	NA	NA	TRBV7-9	TRBJ1-1
TGTGCCAGCAGCGTAGACGGGAGGGCCTTCCCCTACAATGAGCAGTTCTTC	CASSVDGRAFPYNEQFF	NA	TRBD2	TRBV9	TRBJ2-1
TGTGCCAGCAGCTTAGCGGGGGCCCGTGGCTACACCTTC	CASSLAGARGYTF	NA	NA	TRBV7-8	TRBJ1-2
TGTGCCAGCAGCATCGGGGGACTAGCGGGAGTCCGTGAGACCCAGTACTTC	CASSIGGLAGVRETQYF	NA	TRBD2	TRBV7-3	TRBJ2-5
TGTGCCAGCGTTTTGGGATTGAACACTGAAGCTTTCTTT	CASVLGLNTEAFF	NA	NA	TRBV7-9	TRBJ1-1
TGCGCCAGCAGCCCCGGACAGGGTGGTAATGGCTACACCTTC	CASSPGQGGNGYTF	NA	TRBD1	TRBV5-1	TRBJ1-2
TGTGCCTGGAGGGTAGCGCCAGCCACAGATACGCAGTATTTT	CAWRVAPATDTQYF	NA	NA	TRBV30	TRBJ2-3
TGTGCCAGCAGTTTAGAATCGGACAGACAGCCCCAGCATTTT	CASSLESDRQPQHF	few	NA	TRBV27	TRBJ1-5
TGTGCCTGGGGCCGGGACAGAGAATACGAGCAGTACTTC	CAWGRDREYEQYF	once	TRBD1	TRBV30	TRBJ2-7
TGTGCCAGCAGTTATGGGGGAAACACAGATACGCAGTATTTT	CASSYGGNTDTQYF	NA	NA	TRBV6-6	TRBJ2-3
TGTGCCAGCAGTGAAGAGGGCGGACTAAACACTGAAGCTTTCTTT	CASSEEGGLNTEAFF	NA	NA	TRBV2	TRBJ1-1